These 24 T cell receptor beta chains originate from one sample sequenced in a study of T-cell reconstitution after alpha-beta-depleted transplantation in children. The TCRbeta library was prepared with unique molecular identifiers. Each CDR3 protein is one row after TCRdb ran MiXCR on the PCR reads. Of about 280,000 distinct CDR3 sequences listed, roughly 12% were seen once; the top ten hold about 25%. Sequenced here: peripheral blood, sampled 180 days after TCRalphabeta/CD19-depleted stem cell transplant. These receptors were taken from a male patient aged 2 to 9 who had a stem cell transplant for chronic granulomatous disease, so the T cells may come from the graft donor.

This clonotype has a count of ten or more. This chain joins TRBV20-1 and TRBJ1-6; 7 nucleotides line up with TRBD1. Germline-derived CDR1 and CDR2 are DFQATT and SNEGSKA (reference sequence). There are 15 residues in the CDR3. V lost 0 bases, J lost 5 bases, and 4 bases stayed unmatched. DNA for the CDR3: TGCAGTGCTAGAGACCCCACAGGGGATAATTCACCCCTCCACTTT. This sequence encodes CSARDPTGDNSPLHF.

This clonotype occurred many times. The CDR3 sequence is CASSSTGSGYTF. CDR3 DNA: TGTGCCAGCAGCTCGACAGGGAGCGGCTACACCTTC. This chain uses TRBV5-6 with TRBJ1-2; 7 bases fit TRBD1. The CDR3 is made up of 12 amino acids. Trimming at V came to 3 bases and at J to 8 bases, leaving 4 bases not matched to a gene. Germline CDR1 SGHDT, CDR2 YYEEEE.

This clonotype was counted at least ten times. The rearrangement joins TRBV7-2 to TRBJ2-7; 7 bases match TRBD1. Per germline, CDR1 SGHTA and CDR2 FQGNSA. Germline trimming cut 3 bases from V and 1 base from J; bases unmatched to any gene: 6. This CDR3 has 15 residues. CDR3 coding DNA: TGTGCCAGCAGCTTTAGGGGGCCTTTTTCCTACGAGCAGTACTTC. Translated: CASSFRGPFSYEQYF.

A few counts support this clonotype. The chain is built from TRBV20-1 and TRBJ1-5; no clear D gene. CDR1 is DFQATT, CDR2 SNEGSKA, per germline (reference sequence). Trimming removed 0 bases at V and 6 bases at J, with 9 bases between. This CDR3 spans 13 amino acids. This CDR3 reads CSARDQSFQPQHF. The CDR3 DNA reads as TGCAGTGCTAGAGATCAGTCCTTTCAGCCCCAGCATTTT.

In its sample, this clonotype was seen many times. The chain couples TRBV6-5 to TRBJ2-2; 8 bases fit TRBD2. The ends lost 2 bases at V and 7 bases at J; junction bases unmatched: 6. From germline, CDR1 is MNHEY and CDR2 SVGAGI. This CDR3 is built from 15 residues. CDR3 in amino acids: CASSYDGRAVGELFF. In DNA form, the CDR3 reads TGTGCCAGCAGTTACGACGGGAGGGCCGTCGGGGAGCTGTTTTTT.

The table lists this clonotype with many counts. CDR3 DNA sequence: TGTGCCAGCAGCCCTCACCTCGACAGAAACACCGGGGAGCTGTTTTTT. Its protein is CASSPHLDRNTGELFF. The chain carries TRBV12-3 or TRBV12-4 and TRBJ2-2, with D maybe TRBD1 (5 bases). The V end lost 6 bases, the J end lost 2 bases, and 16 bases lay between the germline ends. The CDR3 contains 16 residues.

Ten or more counts support this clonotype. The chain links TRBV24-1 to TRBJ2-1; possible D gene TRBD1, 6 bases. The length of the CDR3 is 16 residues. V lost 0 bases, J lost 7 bases, and 15 bases lay in between. CDR1 KGHDR and CDR2 SFDVKD come from the germline V gene. CDR3 region: CATSDLRDMSGNEQFF. As DNA, the CDR3 is TGTGCCACCAGTGATTTGCGGGACATGTCTGGGAATGAGCAGTTCTTC.

At least ten counts were recorded for this clonotype. The chain employs TRBV19 and TRBJ2-5, with D possibly TRBD2 on 6 matching bases. Germline CDR1 is LNHDA and CDR2 is SQIVND (reference sequence). The germline V and J ends were trimmed by 9 bases and 5 bases, with 22 bases remaining between them. The CDR3 consists of 15 residues. The chain's CDR3 is CASRPSGVGWETQYF. DNA of the CDR3: TGTGCCAGCAGACCCTCGGGGGTAGGGTGGGAGACCCAGTACTTC. The full variable domain, with the rest looked up from reference TRBV19 and TRBJ2-5, is DGGITQSPKYLFRKEGQNVTLSCEQNLNHDAMYWYRQDPGQGLRLIYYSQIVNDFQKGDIAEGYSVSREKKESFPLTVTSAQKNPTAFYLCASRPSGVGWETQYFGPGTRLLVL.

This clonotype was counted at least ten times. The chain links TRBV20-1 to TRBJ2-7, with TRBD2 identical over 9 bases. The CDR3 consists of 15 residues. The V gene's germline CDR1 is DFQATT and CDR2 SNEGSKA (reference sequence). The V gene end was trimmed by 6 bases and the J gene end by 4 bases; junction bases not matched to a gene: 13. Here the CDR3 reads CSAGGTSLFPYEQYF. The CDR3 DNA reads as TGCAGTGCGGGCGGGACTAGCCTCTTTCCTTACGAGCAGTACTTC.

This clonotype was seen ten or more times. This rearrangement joins TRBV20-1 to TRBJ2-1; D might be TRBD2 (7 bases). Germline loops: CDR1 DFQATT, CDR2 SNEGSKA (reference sequence). The CDR3 covers 15 residues. Trimming pared 3 bases from V and 7 bases from J, leaving 19 bases between. CDR3 coding DNA: TGCAGTGCTAGTTGGGGGGGGGCAGGCTGGAATGAGCAGTTCTTC. Its protein is CSASWGGAGWNEQFF.

This clonotype was recorded many times. The V and J genes are TRBV9 and TRBJ2-3; no reliable D call. The CDR3 spans 13 residues. Trimming shortened V by 3 bases and J by 4 bases, and 9 bases separated the two germline ends. Germline values: CDR1 SGDLS, CDR2 YYNGEE. The CDR3 nucleotides read TGTGCCAGCAGCGCTCCCTCCTCAGATACGCAGTATTTT. Encoded protein: CASSAPSSDTQYF.

This clonotype was recorded many times. This chain joins TRBV7-9 and TRBJ1-4; possibly TRBD1 for D (5 bases). Per the germline V gene, CDR1 is SEHNR and CDR2 is FQNEAQ (reference sequence). The length of the CDR3 is 14 residues. V lost 3 bases to trimming and J lost 7 bases, with 12 bases between them. The CDR3 nucleotides are TGTGCCAGCAGCTTTGGTACAGGCAGTGAAAAACTGTTTTTT. Residues: CASSFGTGSEKLFF.

Ten or more counts support this clonotype. The rearrangement uses TRBV7-2 and TRBJ1-6, with 8 bases fitting TRBD1. Looked up from germline, CDR1 is SGHTA and CDR2 is FQGNSA. V was pared by 5 bases and J by 6 bases, with 6 bases of the junction left unmatched. This CDR3 is built from 15 residues. Written as DNA, the CDR3 is TGTGCCAGCAGCGCCCAGGGGGCTCTTAATTCACCCCTCCACTTT. Translated, it gives CASSAQGALNSPLHF.

This clonotype was counted many times. The genes are TRBV7-2 and TRBJ2-3; D unresolved. The CDR3 has 11 residues. CDR1 and CDR2 from the germline V gene are SGHTA and FQGNSA. V lost 8 bases to trimming and J lost 4 bases, with 7 bases between them. The CDR3 sequence: CASGNSDTQYF. CDR3 DNA sequence: TGTGCCAGCGGAAACTCAGATACGCAGTATTTT.

This clonotype was counted many times. The chain employs TRBV7-3 and TRBJ2-3, with 9 bases lining up with TRBD2. The V and J ends lost 2 bases and 5 bases, in that order; junction bases with no gene match: 8. The CDR3 sequence is 16 residues long. Germline V gene sequence: CDR1 SGHTA, CDR2 FQGTGA. The CDR3, as DNA: TGTGCCAGCAGCTTAGGTGCGGGGGGGCTGGGAGATACGCAGTATTTT. It encodes CASSLGAGGLGDTQYF.

This clonotype came up many times. The rearrangement links TRBV28 to TRBJ2-5; no definite D call. Trimming cost V 7 bases and J 5 bases, with 17 bases left between them. The CDR3 extends over 14 amino acids. CDR1 is MDHEN and CDR2 is SYDVKM in the germline V gene. Here the CDR3 DNA reads TGTGCCAGCAAAAAACCACAGCACTCGGAGACCCAGTACTTC. It codes for CASKKPQHSETQYF.

This clonotype occurred a few times. The chain employs TRBV18 and TRBJ2-5; no clear D. Germline-derived CDR1 and CDR2 are KGHSH and LQKENI. Trimming took 2 bases from V and 2 from J, leaving 18 bases between them. The CDR3 has 17 residues. The CDR3 loop reads CASSPAGSGPLQETQYF. In DNA, the CDR3 is TGTGCCAGCTCACCAGCAGGTAGTGGGCCCTTACAAGAGACCCAGTACTTC.

With regard to this clonotype: A read error may explain this, as a much larger clone is one base away. This chain uses TRBV12-3 or TRBV12-4 with TRBJ2-6, with D maybe TRBD1 (5 bases). The CDR3 loop spans 16 amino acids. The CDR3 here is CASSLGGGSGANVPTF. The CDR3 DNA reads as TGTGCCAGCAGTTTAGGAGGCGGCTCTGGGGCCAACGTCCCGACTTTC.

The V gene is TRBV28, the J gene TRBJ2-7, with a weak D call TRBD1 (6 bases). The ends were cut back, 2 bases at V and 3 bases at J, with 14 bases in the middle. Germline assignment: CDR1 MDHEN and CDR2 SYDVKM. The length of the CDR3 is 15 residues. For the CDR3, the DNA is TGTGCCAGCAGTTTACACCGGGACAAACTCTACGAGCAGTACTTC. It is translated as CASSLHRDKLYEQYF.

This chain joins TRBV7-9 and TRBJ2-3, with a weak D call TRBD1 (6 bases). CDR3 length: 15 residues. V was shortened by 4 bases and J by 5 bases, with 16 bases between the two germline ends. Germline values: CDR1 SEHNR, CDR2 FQNEAQ (reference sequence). For the CDR3, the DNA is TGTGCCAGCAGCTCCCGTTGGGACAAGCAAGATACGCAGTATTTT. Protein product: CASSSRWDKQDTQYF.

Notes on this clonotype: A much more abundant neighbour one base away suggests this may be a read error. J is TRBJ1-5 and V is TRBV7-8; D gene ambiguous. The germline V gene encodes CDR1 SGHVS and CDR2 FQNEAQ. The CDR3 contains 15 residues. CDR3 sequence reads: CASNLLRYSNQPQHF. The DNA for the CDR3 is TGTGCCAGCAACTTACTCAGATATAGCAATCAGCCCCAGCATTTT.

For this clonotype: This sequence may be a read error, since a much larger clone differs from it by one base. V usage is TRBV20-1 and J usage is TRBJ2-7, with D tentatively TRBD2 (6 bases). The CDR3 totals 16 residues. Trimming cost V 3 bases and J 3 bases, with 21 bases left between them. The germline V gene encodes CDR1 DFQATT and CDR2 SNEGSKA (reference sequence). The CDR3 is CSASFPGLARDYEQYF. As DNA, the CDR3 is TGCAGTGCTAGTTTCCCTGGGCTAGCGCGAGACTACGAGCAGTACTTC.

In the case of this clonotype: Mismatch with germline at one junction end may stem from a read error. This chain joins TRBV7-9 and TRBJ2-7, with 9 bases lining up with TRBD2. The CDR3 loop spans 17 amino acids. CDR1 and CDR2 from the germline V gene are SEHNR and FQNEAQ (reference sequence). In DNA, the CDR3 is TGTGCCGGCAGCTTAGCGCTAAGGCCTAGCGGGGACTACGAGCAGTACTTC. This gives the protein CAGSLALRPSGDYEQYF.

This clonotype was found many times. The chain is built from TRBV12-3 or TRBV12-4 and TRBJ2-2; D unclear. V was shortened by 6 bases and J by 7 bases, with 18 bases between the two germline ends. The CDR3 runs 15 residues. The chain's CDR3 is CASRMTARVGGELFF. The DNA for the CDR3 is TGTGCCAGCAGGATGACCGCTAGAGTGGGCGGGGAGCTGTTTTTT.